This T cell receptor (beta chain) originates from a study of graft-versus-host responses after intestinal transplantation. Study overall: Transplants given to recipients were multivisceral, liver-intestinal, or isolated intestinal. Induction using anti-thymocyte globulin, followed by tacrolimus and steroids for roughly 3 years, was given to all recipients. Findings and limits, study-wide: High graft-versus-host to host-versus-graft clonal ratios were found in allografts of patients who had graft-donor T cell macrochimerism. Circulating GvH clone levels at their peak were associated with HvG declines (early post-transplant).

The data were produced by immunoSEQ multiplex PCR, yet TCRdb's version contains in-frame clones alone and is incomplete. Counted here are about 31,000 clones, just under 85% occurring once; the ten biggest clones make up roughly 18%. A remark on this clone: What it binds is unknown.

Sequencing used unstimulated CD8+ T cells sorted from spleen or lymph node cells, obtained before intestinal transplant. The receptor's source is a human donor who received an intestinal transplant.

For the CDR3, the DNA is TGTGCCAGCAGTTTATCCGGGGGGCTCGAAGCTTTCTTT. Amino acid sequence: CASSLSGGLEAFF. The J gene is TRBJ1-1, the V gene TRBV28; perhaps TRBD1 as D (6 bases). Trimming took off 1 base at V and 8 bases at J, with 11 bases between the two ends. Germline V gives CDR1 MDHEN, CDR2 SYDVKM. This CDR3 comprises 13 residues.